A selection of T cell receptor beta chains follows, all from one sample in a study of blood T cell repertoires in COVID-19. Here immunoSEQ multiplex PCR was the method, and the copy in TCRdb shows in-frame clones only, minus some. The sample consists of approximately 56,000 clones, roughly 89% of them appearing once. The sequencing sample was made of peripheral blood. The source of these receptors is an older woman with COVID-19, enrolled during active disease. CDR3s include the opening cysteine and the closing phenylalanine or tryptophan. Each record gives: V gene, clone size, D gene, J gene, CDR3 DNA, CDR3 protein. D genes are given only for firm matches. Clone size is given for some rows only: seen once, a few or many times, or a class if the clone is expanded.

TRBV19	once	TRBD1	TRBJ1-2	TGTGCCAGTAGTAAAGCGACAGGGGGCAGATTACAGCTGGGTGGCTACACCTTC	CASSKATGGRLQLGGYTF
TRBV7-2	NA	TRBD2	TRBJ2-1	TGTGCCAGCAGCTCCGGGGGCGGGAGGGGATCCAATGAGCAGTTCTTC	CASSSGGGRGSNEQFF
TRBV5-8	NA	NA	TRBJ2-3	TGTGCCAGCAGCTTGGGGGACACGCTTTCCACAGATACGCAGTATTTT	CASSLGDTLSTDTQYF
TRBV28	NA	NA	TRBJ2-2	TGTGCCAGCAGTTTACTCGCAGGTACCGGGGAGCTGTTTTTT	CASSLLAGTGELFF
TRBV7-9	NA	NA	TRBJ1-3	TGTGCCAGCAGCCCAGGCCCGGAACACACCATATATTTT	CASSPGPEHTIYF
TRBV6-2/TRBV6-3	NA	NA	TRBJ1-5	TGTGCCAGCAGTTTCGGGAAAAGAGGCAATCAGCCCCAGCATTTT	CASSFGKRGNQPQHF
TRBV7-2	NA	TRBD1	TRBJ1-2	TGTGCCAGCAGCCCGACAGGGGGGGTATATGGCTACACCTTC	CASSPTGGVYGYTF
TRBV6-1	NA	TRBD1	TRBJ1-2	TGTGCCAGCAGTGGATGGGACAGACCTTCTAACTATGGCTACACCTTC	CASSGWDRPSNYGYTF
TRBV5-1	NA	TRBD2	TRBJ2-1	TGCGCCAGCAGCTTACAGACTAGCGTGGCCTACAATGAGCAGTTCTTC	CASSLQTSVAYNEQFF
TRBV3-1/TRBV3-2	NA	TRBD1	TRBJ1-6	TGTGCCAGCAGCCAACAAGGACAGGGGAATTCACCCCTCCACTTT	CASSQQGQGNSPLHF
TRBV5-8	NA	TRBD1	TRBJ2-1	TGTGCCAGCAGCCTAGGGACAGTATCCTACAATGAGCAGTTCTTC	CASSLGTVSYNEQFF
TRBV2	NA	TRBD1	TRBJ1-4	TGTGCCAGCATCTCGAACGGACAGGGGGGCGAAAAACTGTTTTTT	CASISNGQGGEKLFF
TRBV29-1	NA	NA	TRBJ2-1	TGCAGCGTTGAAGCAGGGAACTACAATGAGCAGTTCTTC	CSVEAGNYNEQFF
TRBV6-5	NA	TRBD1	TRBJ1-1	TGTGCCAGCAGTCGGACAGGGAGGTCTGAAGCTTTCTTT	CASSRTGRSEAFF
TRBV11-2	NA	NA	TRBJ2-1	TGTGCCAGCAGGTCCTCTGGAGCCAGCTCCTACAATGAGCAGTTCTTC	CASRSSGASSYNEQFF
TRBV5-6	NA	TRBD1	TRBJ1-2	TGTGCCAGCAGCTTGAAGGGGGCTTTATTCACCTTC	CASSLKGALFTF
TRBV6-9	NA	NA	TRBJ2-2	TGTGCCAGCAGTTTATCGGACACCGGGGAGCTGTTTTTT	CASSLSDTGELFF
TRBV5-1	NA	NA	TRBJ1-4	TGCGCCAGCAGCTTGGCAGGCGGACAGAGAGAAAAACTGTTTTTT	CASSLAGGQREKLFF
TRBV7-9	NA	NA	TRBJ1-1	TGTGCCAGCAGCCACCCGGGGGGGTCACCTGAAGCTTTCTTT	CASSHPGGSPEAFF
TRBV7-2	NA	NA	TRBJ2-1	TGTGCCAGCAGCTTATTTCCCATTGGAGGTCTCACCTACAATGAGCAGTTCTTC	CASSLFPIGGLTYNEQFF
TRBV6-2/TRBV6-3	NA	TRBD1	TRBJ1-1	TGTGCCAGCAGTCCCCGTCGGACAGGTGTAATAAAGGTCGGGGCTTTCTTT	CASSPRRTGVIKVGAFF
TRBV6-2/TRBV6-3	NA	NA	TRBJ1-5	TGTGCCAGCAGTTACTCCGGGGGAAAAAATCAGCCCCAGCATTTT	CASSYSGGKNQPQHF
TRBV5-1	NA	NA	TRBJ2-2	TGCGCCAGCAGTCCCGGGGAGAACACCGGGGAGCTGTTTTTT	CASSPGENTGELFF
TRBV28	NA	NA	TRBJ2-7	TGTGCCAGCAGTACATTCTCAGGGGATAACTACGAGCAGTACTTC	CASSTFSGDNYEQYF
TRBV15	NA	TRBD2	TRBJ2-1	TGTGCCACCAGCAATCCGAGCGGGGGGGCCAATGAGCAGTTCTTC	CATSNPSGGANEQFF
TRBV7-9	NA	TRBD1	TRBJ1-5	TGTGCCAGCAGCCTTAGACCCGGACAGGGTGTAGATCAGCCCCAGCATTTT	CASSLRPGQGVDQPQHF
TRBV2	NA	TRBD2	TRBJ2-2	TGTGCCAGCAGTGCAGAGAGCGGGGAAAACACCGGGGAGCTGTTTTTT	CASSAESGENTGELFF
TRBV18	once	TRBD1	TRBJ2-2	TGTGCCAGCTCACCACGGGACGGGACAGGGGACACCGGGGAGCTGTTTTTT	CASSPRDGTGDTGELFF
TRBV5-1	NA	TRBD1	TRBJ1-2	TGCGCCAGCAGCCGCCTGACAGGGGGCTATGGCTACACCTTC	CASSRLTGGYGYTF
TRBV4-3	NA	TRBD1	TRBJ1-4	TGCGCCAGCAGCCAAGAAAAAGGACAGGGGTTTGAAAAACTGTTTTTT	CASSQEKGQGFEKLFF
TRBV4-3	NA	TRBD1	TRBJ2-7	TGCGCCAGCAGCCAGGGGACAGGCTTGGCCGAGCAGTACTTC	CASSQGTGLAEQYF
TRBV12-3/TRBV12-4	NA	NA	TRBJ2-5	TGTGCCAGCAGTTTTTCCAGTCCGGAGACCCAGTACTTC	CASSFSSPETQYF
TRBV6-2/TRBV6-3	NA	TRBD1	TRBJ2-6	TGTGCCAGCAGTTTCACAGGGGACGGGGCCAACGTCCTGACTTTC	CASSFTGDGANVLTF
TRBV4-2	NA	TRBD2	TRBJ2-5	TGTGCCAGCAGCCAAGATCGGGGGGGGCAAGAGACCCAGTACTTC	CASSQDRGGQETQYF
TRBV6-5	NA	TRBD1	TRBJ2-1	TGTGCCAGCAGTCCCGGACAGGCGCCCGTTGATGAGCAGTTCTTC	CASSPGQAPVDEQFF
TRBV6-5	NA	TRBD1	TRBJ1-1	TGTGCCAGCGGGACAGTTGCCACTGAAGCTTTCTTT	CASGTVATEAFF
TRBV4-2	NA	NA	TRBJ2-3	TGTGCCAGCAGCCAAGTTATGGACACTACAGATACGCAGTATTTT	CASSQVMDTTDTQYF
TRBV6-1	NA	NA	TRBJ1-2	TGTGCCAGCAGTGAAAACGGGTTCTATGGCTACACCTTC	CASSENGFYGYTF
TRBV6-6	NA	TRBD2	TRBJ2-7	TGTGCCAGCAGTTACGTAGCGGGGTACGAGCAGTACTTC	CASSYVAGYEQYF
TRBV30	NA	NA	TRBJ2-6	TGTGCGCAGGGGACCTCTGGGGCCAACGTCCTGACTTTC	CAQGTSGANVLTF
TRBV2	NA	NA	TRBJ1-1	TGTGCCAGCAGGGGCCTGAACACTGAAGCTTTCTTT	CASRGLNTEAFF
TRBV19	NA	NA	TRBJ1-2	TGTGCCAGTAAGCAGGCAGTCGGATATGGCTACACCTTC	CASKQAVGYGYTF
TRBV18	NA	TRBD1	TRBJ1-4	TGTGCCAGCTCACGCATGACAGGGGTTGACGAAAAACTGTTTTTT	CASSRMTGVDEKLFF
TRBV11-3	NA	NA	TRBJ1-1	TGTGCCAGCAGCTTAGGGGACTGGGGGAGAGTTACTGAAGCTTTCTTT	CASSLGDWGRVTEAFF
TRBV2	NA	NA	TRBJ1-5	TGTGCCAGCAGTGAAGTTGCAGGGGCAGATCAGCCCCAGCATTTT	CASSEVAGADQPQHF
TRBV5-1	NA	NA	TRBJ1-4	TGCGCCAGCAGCTTGGCCCGGAGTGGTGAAAAACTGTTTTTT	CASSLARSGEKLFF
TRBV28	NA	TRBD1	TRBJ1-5	TGTGCCAGCAGTTTTGCTTTGTCGGTCGGGACAGGGGGCATGGTGGTCAATCAGCCCCAGCATTTT	CASSFALSVGTGGMVVNQPQHF
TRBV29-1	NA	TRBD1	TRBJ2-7	TGCAGCGTTGTACAGGGGGCGCATCCCTACGAGCAGTACTTC	CSVVQGAHPYEQYF
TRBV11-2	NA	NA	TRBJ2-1	TGTGCCAGCAGCTTCGGGTTGGACAATGAGCAGTTCTTC	CASSFGLDNEQFF
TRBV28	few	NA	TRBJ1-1	TGTGCCAGCCCCGGGGGTAGAGGGATAGCCATGAACACTGAAGCTTTCTTT	CASPGGRGIAMNTEAFF
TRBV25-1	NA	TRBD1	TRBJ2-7	TGTGCCAGCAAAGGGACAGAAACCTACGAGCAGTACTTC	CASKGTETYEQYF
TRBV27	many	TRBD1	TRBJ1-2	TGTGCCTCCGGGGACGGGACAGCTCGGGTTGAGTATGGCTACACCTTC	CASGDGTARVEYGYTF
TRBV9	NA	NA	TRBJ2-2	TGTGCCAGCAGCGTAGGGGGCTGGGATAACACCGGGGAGCTGTTTTTT	CASSVGGWDNTGELFF
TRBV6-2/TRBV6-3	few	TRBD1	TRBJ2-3	TGTGCCAGCAGCTTCCGGGACAGGGCGACAGATACGCAGTATTTT	CASSFRDRATDTQYF